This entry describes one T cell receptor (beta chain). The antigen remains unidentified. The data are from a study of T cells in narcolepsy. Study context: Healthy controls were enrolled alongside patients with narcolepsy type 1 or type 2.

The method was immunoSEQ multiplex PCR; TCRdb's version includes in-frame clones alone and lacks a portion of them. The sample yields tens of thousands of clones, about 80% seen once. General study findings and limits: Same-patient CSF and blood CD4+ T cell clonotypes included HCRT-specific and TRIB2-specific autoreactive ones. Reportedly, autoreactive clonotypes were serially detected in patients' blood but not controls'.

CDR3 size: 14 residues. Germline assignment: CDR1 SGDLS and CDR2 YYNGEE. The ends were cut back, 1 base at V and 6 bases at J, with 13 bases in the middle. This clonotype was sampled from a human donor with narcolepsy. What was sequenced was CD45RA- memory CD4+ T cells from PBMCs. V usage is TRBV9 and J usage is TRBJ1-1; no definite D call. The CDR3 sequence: CASSVQERSSEAFF. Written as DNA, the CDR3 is TGTGCCAGCAGCGTACAAGAGCGTTCCTCTGAAGCTTTCTTT.